These 26 T cell receptor beta chains share one sample of origin, sequenced in a study of patients and donors after allogeneic stem cell transplantation. TCRdb re-derived calls from the RT-PCR reads in MiXCR, one entry per CDR3 protein. This sample has about 960,000 distinct CDR3 sequences, with approximately 18% found just once. The source material was blood, either unsorted or a sorted T cell fraction (not recorded which). The source is a human donor who was either an allogeneic HSCT recipient or a stem cell or donor lymphocyte infusion donor (not recorded which). It is not recorded whose cells these are; they may come from a transplant donor.

This clonotype has just a few counts. The chain uses TRBV5-1 and TRBJ2-7, with TRBD2 matching 8 bases. The CDR3 extends over 18 amino acids. J gave up 5 bases and V 0 bases, and 16 bases lay outside the gene matches. Germline V CDR1 and CDR2: SGHRS, YFSETQ. The CDR3 is CASSLDWRAGVSRNEQYF. Written as DNA, the CDR3 is TGCGCCAGCAGCTTGGATTGGCGAGCGGGAGTCTCGAGGAACGAGCAGTACTTC.

This clonotype has only a few counts. This sequence joins TRBV20-1 and TRBJ2-2; D call uncertain. The CDR3 is made up of 15 amino acids. The germline V gene has CDR1 DFQATT and CDR2 SNEGSKA (reference sequence). Trimming removed 0 bases from V and 1 base from J, with 9 bases in between. The CDR3 sequence is CSARDSKRNTGELFF. The CDR3 bases are TGCAGTGCTAGAGATTCTAAACGGAACACCGGGGAGCTGTTTTTT.

The J gene is TRBJ2-2, the V gene TRBV7-8, with a tentative D call TRBD1 (5 bases). The CDR3 sequence is 16 residues long. The V gene's germline CDR1 is SGHVS and CDR2 FQNEAQ. V was clipped by 6 bases and J by 3 bases, with 17 bases between them. The CDR3 is CASRGPGAADTGELFF. DNA of the CDR3: TGTGCCAGCAGGGGCCCTGGGGCGGCGGACACCGGGGAGCTGTTTTTT.

The rearrangement joins TRBV12-3 or TRBV12-4 to TRBJ2-6, with TRBD1 matching 7 bases. The V and J ends lost 6 bases and 2 bases, in that order; junction bases with no gene match: 7. The CDR3 is made up of 16 amino acids. The CDR3 spells CASSRDRAPGANVLTF. The DNA for the CDR3 is TGTGCCAGCAGCCGAGACAGGGCCCCTGGGGCCAACGTCCTGACTTTC.

This clonotype was seen only a few times. The J gene is TRBJ2-3, the V gene TRBV6-5, with D perhaps TRBD2 (6 bases). The germline V gene has CDR1 MNHEY and CDR2 SVGAGI. The CDR3 totals 14 residues. Trimming pared 2 bases from V and 6 bases from J, leaving 12 bases between. The CDR3 DNA is TGTGCCAGCAGTTACCGGGACTCGAGGGATACGCAGTATTTT. Translated: CASSYRDSRDTQYF.

V and J are TRBV11-2 and TRBJ2-7, with D unresolved. Germline-derived CDR1 and CDR2 are SGHAT and FQNNGV. Trimming removed 4 bases from V and 1 base from J, with 5 bases in between. CDR3 length: 12 residues. CDR3 bases: TGTGCCAGCAGCTCGTGGTCCTACGAGCAGTACTTC. This gives the protein CASSSWSYEQYF.

The chain combines TRBV2 with TRBJ2-1; 8 bases are shared with TRBD2. CDR1 and CDR2 (germline): SNHLY, FYNNEI. This CDR3 has 15 amino acids. After removal of 6 bases from V and 9 bases from J, the junction contained 13 bases not matched to a gene. The CDR3 is CASRKAGEAIGEQFF. CDR3 nucleotide sequence: TGTGCCAGCAGAAAAGCGGGGGAAGCGATCGGTGAGCAGTTCTTC.

This sequence joins TRBV9 and TRBJ2-3, with D perhaps matching TRBD1 or TRBD2 (5 bases each). From germline, CDR1 is SGDLS and CDR2 YYNGEE. CDR3 length: 15 amino acids. V dropped 1 base and J dropped 0 bases, with 9 bases sitting between them. CDR3 sequence reads: CASSVRDQSTDTQYF. CDR3 coding DNA: TGTGCCAGCAGCGTAAGGGACCAGAGCACAGATACGCAGTATTTT.

CDR3 sequence (DNA): TGTGCCAGCAGCTCGAGGGGGGACCTGAACACCGGGGAGCTGTTTTTT. It encodes CASSSRGDLNTGELFF. This chain uses TRBV11-2 with TRBJ2-2; D could derive from TRBD1 or TRBD2 (6 bases each). The CDR3 is made up of 16 amino acids. CDR1 is SGHAT and CDR2 is FQNNGV in the germline V gene. V was shortened by 4 bases and J by 1 base, with 13 bases between the two germline ends.

V gene TRBV7-8 combines with J gene TRBJ2-3, with TRBD2 matching over 14 bases. The V gene end was trimmed by 4 bases and the J gene end by 6 bases; junction bases not matched to a gene: 6. The CDR3 consists of 16 residues. Germline-derived CDR1 and CDR2 are SGHVS and FQNEAQ. CDR3 residues: CASSSPRTSGRDTQYF. The CDR3 bases are TGTGCCAGCAGCTCCCCCCGGACTAGCGGGAGGGATACGCAGTATTTT. Supplemented by reference TRBV7-8 and TRBJ2-3, the full variable domain reads GAGVSQSPRYKVAKRGQDVALRCDPISGHVSLFWYQQALGQGPEFLTYFQNEAQLDKSGLPSDRFFAERPEGSVSTLKIQRTQQEDSAVYLCASSSPRTSGRDTQYFGPGTRLTVL.

The chain couples TRBV5-4 to TRBJ2-7; 10 bases map to TRBD1. The CDR3 runs 15 residues. Losses at the gene ends were 3 bases for V and 10 bases for J; bases not matched to a gene: 13. Germline V gene sequence: CDR1 SGHNT, CDR2 YYREEE (reference sequence). CDR3 DNA: TGTGCCAGCAGCTCCGGACAGGGGGAAGTAGGGTATCAGTACTTC. Translation: CASSSGQGEVGYQYF.

This rearrangement joins TRBV20-1 to TRBJ1-4; D may be TRBD1 (5 bases). The V end lost 3 bases, the J end lost 8 bases, and 13 bases lay between the germline ends. This CDR3 is built from 13 residues. The germline V gene has CDR1 DFQATT and CDR2 SNEGSKA (reference sequence). The CDR3 loop is CSARSRGAEKLFF. CDR3 sequence (DNA): TGCAGTGCTAGGTCAAGGGGAGCGGAAAAACTGTTTTTT.

Points on this clonotype: Relative to the germline gene, one junction end is altered; a read error may explain this. The chain carries TRBV20-1 and TRBJ2-1, with 7 bases aligning to TRBD1. The germline gives CDR1 DFQATT, CDR2 SNEGSKA (reference sequence). This CDR3 has 15 amino acids. The CDR3 DNA sequence: TGCAGTGCAAGAGATCCCGGGACAGTCCAACCGGAGCAGTTCTTC. Translated, it gives CSARDPGTVQPEQFF.

The chain couples TRBV9 to TRBJ2-7; no clear D gene. Germline V CDR1 and CDR2: SGDLS, YYNGEE. The CDR3 sequence is 14 residues long. Trimming cost V 2 bases and J 0 bases, with 9 bases left between them. The CDR3 DNA reads TGTGCCAGCAGCGTTACGTGGGGCTCCTACGAGCAGTACTTC. This gives the protein CASSVTWGSYEQYF. Looking up the rest from reference TRBV9 and TRBJ2-7 gives the full variable domain: DSGVTQTPKHLITATGQRVTLRCSPRSGDLSVYWYQQSLDQGLQFLIQYYNGEERAKGNILERFSAQQFPDLHSELNLSSLELGDSALYFCASSVTWGSYEQYFGPGTRLTVT.

This clonotype came up a few times. The gene calls are TRBV12-3 or TRBV12-4 and TRBJ2-1; 12 bases align to TRBD2. The length of the CDR3 is 17 residues. The V segment lost 6 bases and the J segment 3 bases; nucleotides outside the gene matches: 9. The CDR3 spells CASSNNLAGGIYNEQFF. CDR3 bases: TGTGCCAGCAGCAATAACCTAGCGGGGGGGATCTACAATGAGCAGTTCTTC.

The J gene is TRBJ1-3, the V gene TRBV12-3 or TRBV12-4; D uncertain. V gave up 5 bases and J gave up 0 bases, with 11 bases separating them. The CDR3 covers 15 residues. As DNA, the CDR3 is TGTGCCAGCAGTCCCCGGCATTCCTCTGGAAACACCATATATTTT. As protein: CASSPRHSSGNTIYF.

V and J are TRBV7-9 and TRBJ1-4, with D perhaps matching TRBD1 (5 bases). This CDR3 has 16 residues. Germline CDR1 is SEHNR and CDR2 is FQNEAQ (reference sequence). V shed 0 bases and J shed 8 bases, with 16 bases lying between them. The CDR3 sequence is CASSLAGVARREKLFF. CDR3 in DNA: TGTGCCAGCAGCTTAGCGGGGGTTGCTCGGCGGGAAAAACTGTTTTTT. Together with reference TRBV7-9 and TRBJ1-4, the CDR3 gives the full variable domain: DTGVSQNPRHKITKRGQNVTFRCDPISEHNRLYWYRQTLGQGPEFLTYFQNEAQLEKSRLLSDRFSAERPKGSFSTLEIQRTEQGDSAMYLCASSLAGVARREKLFFGSGTQLSVL.

This clonotype was counted a few times. For the CDR3, the DNA is TGTGCCAGCAGTGAGCAGGGTTCCCACAATGAGCAGTTCTTC. Its translation is CASSEQGSHNEQFF. V gene TRBV25-1 combines with J gene TRBJ2-1, with D possibly TRBD1 on 5 matching bases. This CDR3 is built from 14 residues. V was clipped by 3 bases and J by 5 bases, with 11 bases between them. The germline V gene encodes CDR1 MGHDK and CDR2 SYGVNS.

V is TRBV12-3 or TRBV12-4 and J is TRBJ2-5, with 7 bases that match TRBD1. The CDR3 sequence is 14 residues long. J lost 4 bases, V lost 3 bases, and 5 bases had no gene match. CDR3 residues: CASSFLDRRETQYF. The DNA of the CDR3 is TGTGCCAGCAGTTTTCTGGACAGGAGAGAGACCCAGTACTTC.

The table lists this clonotype with a few counts. The CDR3, as DNA: TGCAGTGCTAGACCCCGGGACAGGGGGTATGATGAGCAGTTCTTC. This gives the protein CSARPRDRGYDEQFF. J is TRBJ2-1 and V is TRBV20-1; 11 nucleotides match TRBD1. Germline V lookup: CDR1 DFQATT, CDR2 SNEGSKA (reference sequence). The CDR3 is 15 amino acids. With V trimmed by 2 bases and J by 8 bases, 8 bases remained unmatched.

The chain joins TRBV7-8 to TRBJ2-3; no reliable D call. The CDR3 is 15 amino acids. Germline lookup yields CDR1 SGHVS and CDR2 FQNEAQ. V lost 5 bases, J lost 3 bases, and 15 bases lay in between. In DNA form, the CDR3 reads TGTGCCAGCAGCCCGCACATGGGCGGAACAGATACGCAGTATTTT. The encoded protein is CASSPHMGGTDTQYF.

In this sample, this clonotype turned up a few times. V gene TRBV29-1 combines with J gene TRBJ2-7; perhaps TRBD1 as D (6 bases). Looked up from germline, CDR1 is SQVTM and CDR2 is ANQGSEA. V gave up 7 bases and J gave up 4 bases, with 8 bases separating them. The CDR3 has 10 amino acids. CDR3 amino acids: CSAGDYEQYF. CDR3 coding DNA: TGCAGCGCAGGGGATTACGAGCAGTACTTC.

In this sample, this clonotype turned up a few times. The J gene is TRBJ2-2, the V gene TRBV5-4; the D gene is possibly TRBD1 (6 bases). Germline V gene sequence: CDR1 SGHNT, CDR2 YYREEE (reference sequence). V was pared by 4 bases and J by 0 bases, with 16 bases between. CDR3 length: 17 residues. CDR3 sequence reads: CASSPTSGTPNTGELFF. For the CDR3, the DNA is TGTGCCAGCAGCCCGACCTCCGGGACACCGAACACCGGGGAGCTGTTTTTT.

This clonotype was counted a few times. This chain joins TRBV29-1 and TRBJ1-2; D not certain. The CDR3 totals 14 residues. Between the trimmed V and J ends, which lost 5 bases and 4 bases, there was a span of 17 bases. CDR1 and CDR2 from the germline V gene are SQVTM and ANQGSEA. This CDR3 is CSVHSPGVSYGYTF. The DNA for the CDR3 is TGCAGCGTTCATTCCCCGGGCGTCTCCTATGGCTACACCTTC.

This clonotype was recorded a few times. The chain couples TRBV28 to TRBJ2-7, with TRBD1 identical over 9 bases. Germline V gene sequence: CDR1 MDHEN, CDR2 SYDVKM. With 5 bases clipped from V and 7 bases from J, the junction kept 9 bases outside the gene matches. This CDR3 has 14 amino acids. CDR3: CASSHRGRIQEQYF. The DNA for the CDR3 is TGTGCCAGCAGTCACAGGGGGCGTATCCAAGAGCAGTACTTC.

This clonotype was picked up a small number of times. This chain joins TRBV5-1 and TRBJ1-6; D possibly corresponds to TRBD1 (6 bases). There are 16 residues in the CDR3. The V end was cut by 3 bases, the J end by 1 base, with 11 bases between. Germline values: CDR1 SGHRS, CDR2 YFSETQ. Here the CDR3 DNA reads TGCGCCAGCAGCTCCGCCGGACAGTCCTATAATTCACCCCTCCACTTT. Amino acid sequence: CASSSAGQSYNSPLHF. The variable domain in full, with the rest retrieved from reference TRBV5-1 and TRBJ1-6, is KAGVTQTPRYLIKTRGQQVTLSCSPISGHRSVSWYQQTPGQGLQFLFEYFSETQRNKGNFPGRFSGRQFSNSRSEMNVSTLELGDSALYLCASSSAGQSYNSPLHFGNGTRLTVT.